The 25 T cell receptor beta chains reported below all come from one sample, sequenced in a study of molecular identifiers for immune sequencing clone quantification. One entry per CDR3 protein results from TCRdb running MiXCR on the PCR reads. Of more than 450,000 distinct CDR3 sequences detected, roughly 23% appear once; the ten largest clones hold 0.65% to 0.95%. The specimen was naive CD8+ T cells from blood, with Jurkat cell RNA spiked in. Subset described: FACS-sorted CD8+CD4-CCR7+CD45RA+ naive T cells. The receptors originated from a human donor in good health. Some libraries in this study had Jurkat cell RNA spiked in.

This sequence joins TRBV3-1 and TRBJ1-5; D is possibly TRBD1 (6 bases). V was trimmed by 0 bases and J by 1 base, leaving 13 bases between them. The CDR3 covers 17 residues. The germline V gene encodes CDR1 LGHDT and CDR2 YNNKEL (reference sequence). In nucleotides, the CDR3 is TGTGCCAGCAGCCAAGATAGGCCAGGGGCAAGCAATCAGCCCCAGCATTTT. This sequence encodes CASSQDRPGASNQPQHF.

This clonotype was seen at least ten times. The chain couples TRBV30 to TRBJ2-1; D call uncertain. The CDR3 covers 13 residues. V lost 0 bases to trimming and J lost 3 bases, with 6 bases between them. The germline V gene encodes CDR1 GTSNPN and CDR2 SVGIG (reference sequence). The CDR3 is CAWSVHDYNEQFF. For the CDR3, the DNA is TGTGCCTGGAGTGTACACGACTACAATGAGCAGTTCTTC.

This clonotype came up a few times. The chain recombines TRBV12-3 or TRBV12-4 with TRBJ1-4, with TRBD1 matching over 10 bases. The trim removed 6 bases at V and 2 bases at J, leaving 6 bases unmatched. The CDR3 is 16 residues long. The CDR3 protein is CASRGTGALTNEKLFF. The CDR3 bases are TGTGCCAGCAGAGGGACAGGGGCGTTGACTAATGAAAAACTGTTTTTT.

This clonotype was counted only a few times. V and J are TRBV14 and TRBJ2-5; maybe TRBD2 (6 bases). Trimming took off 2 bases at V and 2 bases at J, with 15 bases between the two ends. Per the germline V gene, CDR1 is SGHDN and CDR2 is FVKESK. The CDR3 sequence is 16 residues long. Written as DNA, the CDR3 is TGTGCCAGCAGCCAACAAAAGGTTAGCGGTCAAGAGACCCAGTACTTC. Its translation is CASSQQKVSGQETQYF.

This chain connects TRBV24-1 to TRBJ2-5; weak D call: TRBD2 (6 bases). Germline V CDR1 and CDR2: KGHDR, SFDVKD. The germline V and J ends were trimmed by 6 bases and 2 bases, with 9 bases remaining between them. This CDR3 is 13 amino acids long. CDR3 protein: CATSPRGQETQYF. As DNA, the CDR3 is TGTGCCACCAGTCCACGGGGGCAAGAGACCCAGTACTTC.

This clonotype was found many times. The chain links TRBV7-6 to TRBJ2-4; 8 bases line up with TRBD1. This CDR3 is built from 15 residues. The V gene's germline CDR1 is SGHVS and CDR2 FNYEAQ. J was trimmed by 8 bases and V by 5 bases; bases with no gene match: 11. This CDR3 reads CASSQGAFSMDIQYF. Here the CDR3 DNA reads TGTGCCAGCAGCCAGGGGGCATTTTCAATGGACATTCAGTACTTC.

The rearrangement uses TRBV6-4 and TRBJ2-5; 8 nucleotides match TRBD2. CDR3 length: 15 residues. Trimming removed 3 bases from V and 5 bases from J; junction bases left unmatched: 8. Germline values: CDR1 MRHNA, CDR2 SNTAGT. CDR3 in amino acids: CASSEDGGVQETQYF. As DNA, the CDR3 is TGTGCCAGCAGTGAGGACGGGGGGGTACAGGAGACCCAGTACTTC.

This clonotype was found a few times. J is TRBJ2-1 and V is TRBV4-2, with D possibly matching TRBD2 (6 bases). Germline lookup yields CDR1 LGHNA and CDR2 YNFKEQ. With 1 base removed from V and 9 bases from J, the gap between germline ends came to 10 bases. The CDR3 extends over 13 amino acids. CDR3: CASSQGTNREQFF. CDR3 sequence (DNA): TGTGCCAGCAGCCAAGGGACTAATCGTGAGCAGTTCTTC.

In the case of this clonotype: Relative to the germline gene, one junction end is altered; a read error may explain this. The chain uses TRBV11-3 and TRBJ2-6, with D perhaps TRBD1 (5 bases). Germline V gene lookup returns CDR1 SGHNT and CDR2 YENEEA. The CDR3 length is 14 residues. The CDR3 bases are TGTGCCAGCAGCTCCAGAGCTGGGGCCGACGTCCTGACTTTC. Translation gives CASSSRAGADVLTF.

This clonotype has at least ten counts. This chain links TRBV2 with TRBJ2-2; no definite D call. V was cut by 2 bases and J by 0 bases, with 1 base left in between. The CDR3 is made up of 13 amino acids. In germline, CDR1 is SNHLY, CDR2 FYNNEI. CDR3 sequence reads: CASSEPNTGELFF. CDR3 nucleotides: TGTGCCAGCAGTGAACCGAACACCGGGGAGCTGTTTTTT.

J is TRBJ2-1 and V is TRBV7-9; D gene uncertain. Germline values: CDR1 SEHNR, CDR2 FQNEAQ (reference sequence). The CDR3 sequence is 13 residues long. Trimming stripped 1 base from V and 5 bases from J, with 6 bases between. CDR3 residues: CASSLGDHNEQFF. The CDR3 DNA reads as TGTGCCAGCAGCTTAGGCGACCACAATGAGCAGTTCTTC.

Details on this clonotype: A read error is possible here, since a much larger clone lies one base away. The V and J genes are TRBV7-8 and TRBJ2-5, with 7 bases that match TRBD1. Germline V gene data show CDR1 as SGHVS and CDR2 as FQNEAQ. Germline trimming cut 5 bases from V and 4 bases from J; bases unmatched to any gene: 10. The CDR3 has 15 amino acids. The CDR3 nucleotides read TGTGCCAGCAGCCACGCCAAGGGGGCGCGAGAGACCCAGTACTTC. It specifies CASSHAKGARETQYF.

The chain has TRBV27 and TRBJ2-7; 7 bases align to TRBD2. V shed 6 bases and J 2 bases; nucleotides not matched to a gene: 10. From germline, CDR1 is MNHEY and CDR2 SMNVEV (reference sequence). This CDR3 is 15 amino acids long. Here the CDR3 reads CASSTRGGSPYEQYF. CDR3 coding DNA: TGTGCCAGCAGCACCCGTGGCGGGAGTCCCTACGAGCAGTACTTC.

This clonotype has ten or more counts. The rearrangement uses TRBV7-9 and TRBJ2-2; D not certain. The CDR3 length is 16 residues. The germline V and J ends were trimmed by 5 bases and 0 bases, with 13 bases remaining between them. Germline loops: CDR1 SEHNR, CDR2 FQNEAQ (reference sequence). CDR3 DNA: TGTGCCAGCAGCCCCCTCCACACCCCGAACACCGGGGAGCTGTTTTTT. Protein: CASSPLHTPNTGELFF.

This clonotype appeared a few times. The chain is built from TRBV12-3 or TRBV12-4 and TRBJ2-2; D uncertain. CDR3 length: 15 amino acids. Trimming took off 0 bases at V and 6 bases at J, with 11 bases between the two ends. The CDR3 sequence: CASSLALKGPGELFF. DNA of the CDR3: TGTGCCAGCAGTTTAGCGCTAAAAGGCCCCGGGGAGCTGTTTTTT.

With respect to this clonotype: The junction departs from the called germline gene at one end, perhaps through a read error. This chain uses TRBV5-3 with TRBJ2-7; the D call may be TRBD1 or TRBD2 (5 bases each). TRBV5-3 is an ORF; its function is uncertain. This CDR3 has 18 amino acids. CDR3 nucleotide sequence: TGTGCCAGCAGCTTGGCCGCAGTCGACGGGGCTAGTCCCTACGAGCAGTACTTC. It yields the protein CASSLAAVDGASPYEQYF.

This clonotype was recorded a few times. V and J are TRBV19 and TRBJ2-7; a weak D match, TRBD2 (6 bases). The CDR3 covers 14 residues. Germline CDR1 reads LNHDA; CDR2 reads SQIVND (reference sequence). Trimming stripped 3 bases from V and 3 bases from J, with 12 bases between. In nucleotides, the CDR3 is TGTGCCAGTAGTATGGAGGGAAGTAGCTACGAGCAGTACTTC. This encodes CASSMEGSSYEQYF.

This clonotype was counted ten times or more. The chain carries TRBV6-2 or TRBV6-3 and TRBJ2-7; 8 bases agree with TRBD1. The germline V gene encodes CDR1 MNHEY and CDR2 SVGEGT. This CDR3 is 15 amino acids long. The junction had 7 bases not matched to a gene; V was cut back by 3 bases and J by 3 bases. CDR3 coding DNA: TGTGCCAGCAGTTATCGATACAGGGGGGACTACGAGCAGTACTTC. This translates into CASSYRYRGDYEQYF.

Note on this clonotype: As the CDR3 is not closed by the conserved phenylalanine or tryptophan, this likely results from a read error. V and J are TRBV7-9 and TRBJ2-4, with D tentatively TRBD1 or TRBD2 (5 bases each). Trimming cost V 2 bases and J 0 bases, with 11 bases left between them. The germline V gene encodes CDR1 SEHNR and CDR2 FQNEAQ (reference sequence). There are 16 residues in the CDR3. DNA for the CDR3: TGTGCCAGCAGCTTACCCGGGGCCGTAGCCAAAAACATTCAGTACCTC. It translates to CASSLPGAVAKNIQYL.

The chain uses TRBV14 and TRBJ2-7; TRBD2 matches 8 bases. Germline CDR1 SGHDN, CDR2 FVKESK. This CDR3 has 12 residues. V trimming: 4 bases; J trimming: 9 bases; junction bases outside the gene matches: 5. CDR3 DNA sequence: TGTGCCAGCAGCCCCTACGGGGGGGTGCAGTACTTC. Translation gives CASSPYGGVQYF.

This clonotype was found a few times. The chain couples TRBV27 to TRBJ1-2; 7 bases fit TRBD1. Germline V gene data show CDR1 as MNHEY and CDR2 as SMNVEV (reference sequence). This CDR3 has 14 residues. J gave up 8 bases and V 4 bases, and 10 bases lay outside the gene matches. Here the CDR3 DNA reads TGTGCCAGCAGTTCGTTCCGGACAGGAGGCGGCTACACCTTC. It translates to CASSSFRTGGGYTF.

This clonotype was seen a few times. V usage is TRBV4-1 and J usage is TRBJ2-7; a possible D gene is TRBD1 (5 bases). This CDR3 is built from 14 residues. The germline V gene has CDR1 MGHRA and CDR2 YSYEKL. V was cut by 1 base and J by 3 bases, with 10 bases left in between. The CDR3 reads CASSQVGDSYEQYF. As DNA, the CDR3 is TGCGCCAGCAGCCAAGTAGGCGACAGCTACGAGCAGTACTTC.

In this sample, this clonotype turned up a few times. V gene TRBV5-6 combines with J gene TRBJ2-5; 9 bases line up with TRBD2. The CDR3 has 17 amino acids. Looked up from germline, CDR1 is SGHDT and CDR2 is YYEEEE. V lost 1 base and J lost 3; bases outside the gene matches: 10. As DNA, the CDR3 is TGTGCCAGCAGCTTGAGGGAGAGCGGGGGGTACAAAGAGACCCAGTACTTC. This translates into CASSLRESGGYKETQYF.

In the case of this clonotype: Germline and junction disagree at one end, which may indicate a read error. CDR3 sequence reads: CASSQGQSYKQYF. CDR3 DNA sequence: TGCGCCAGCAGCCAGGGACAAAGCTACAAGCAGTACTTC. The V gene is TRBV4-3, the J gene TRBJ2-7, with D possibly being TRBD1 (6 bases). CDR3 length: 13 residues. CDR1 is LGHNA and CDR2 is YSLEER in the germline V gene.

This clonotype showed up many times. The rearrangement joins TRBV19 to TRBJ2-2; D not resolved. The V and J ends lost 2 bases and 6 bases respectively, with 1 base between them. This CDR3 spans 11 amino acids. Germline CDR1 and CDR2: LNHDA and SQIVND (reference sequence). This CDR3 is CASSIPGELFF. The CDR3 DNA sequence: TGTGCCAGTAGTATACCCGGGGAGCTGTTTTTT.